This TCR beta chain came from a study of blood T cell repertoires in COVID-19. Study-level information: Samples taken during acute and convalescent COVID-19 were collected in the United States, Italy and Spain. T cells, B-cell-depleted T cells, or PBMCs provided the cDNA or gDNA that served as material.

V was clipped by 2 bases and J by 2 bases, with 10 bases between them. The CDR3 has 15 amino acids. In germline, CDR1 is SGHRS, CDR2 YFSETQ. Authors' methods: Estimated nucleated cell counts came from reference gene primer amplification. Sequencing used immunoSEQ multiplex PCR; TCRdb keeps in-frame clones, though not all of them. V, J and clone size reflect that table, while D and trimming were determined from the DNA. The repertoire holds 150,000 to 200,000 clones, with about 86% as singletons. Sequencing was carried out using peripheral blood. The genes are TRBV5-1 and TRBJ1-4, with TRBD1 as a possible D gene (5 bases). The receptor's source is a woman of 80 years or more with acute or convalescent COVID-19. CDR3 nucleotides: TGCGCCAGCAGCTTCGTGCAGGGCACTAATGAAAAACTGTTTTTT. Protein: CASSFVQGTNEKLFF.